This T cell receptor (beta chain) was captured in a study of blood T cell repertoires in COVID-19. For the study at large: PBMCs, B-cell-depleted T cells, or T cells provided the cDNA or gDNA that made up the material.

Categorization into cohorts depended on clinical history that participants reported. Germline CDR1 MNHEY, CDR2 SVGAGI. This CDR3 comprises 16 residues. V gave up 4 bases and J gave up 5 bases; unmatched junction bases: 13. Using immunoSEQ multiplex PCR, the repertoire was profiled, and TCRdb retains in-frame clones only, with some absent. The sample lists some 460,000 clones, 87% occurring once. This clonotype was sampled from a woman between 18 and 29 years old who had recovered from COVID-19. The chain combines TRBV6-5 with TRBJ1-2; TRBD1 aligns across 7 bases. Material for sequencing was PBMCs or T cells enriched from blood (not recorded which). The CDR3 region has the DNA TGTGCCAGCAGTTCGTTGGGATACGGGACAGATTATGGCTACACCTTC. It encodes CASSSLGYGTDYGYTF.